This T cell receptor beta chain was retrieved from a study of cytomegalovirus exposure and HLA in healthy donors (dated by TCRdb to about 2017). At the level of the whole study: In an earlier analysis of 587 of the donors, around 290 Gb of sequence data and 100 million or so unique TCR beta sequences from some 170 million T cells were reported. An early release covering some 640 HLA-typed donors comprised approximately 300 gigabases of sequencing data and around 86 million unique TCR sequences. Among the approximately 400 genotyped donors, approximately 82% belonged to the genetic ancestry cluster associated with self-reported Caucasian donors. The study aimed to test whether cataloging public T cell receptors could reveal signatures of past pathogen exposure. Using immunosequencing, the study profiled T cell repertoires from about 650 subjects and related those repertoires to cytomegalovirus serostatus. Besides the first cohort of more than 650 subjects, a separate validation cohort made up of about 120 different subjects was used. To predict cytomegalovirus infection status, the study combined high-throughput TCR immunosequencing, statistical association of individual TCRs with disease status, and machine learning. In a later analysis, previously published TCR beta repertoires from about 670 donors were re-analyzed and high-resolution HLA genotyping was added so that TCR occurrence patterns could be studied. The later analysis used no new phenotypic data to find candidate immune exposures, relying instead on TCR beta sequences and their occurrence across donors. An earlier analysis of some 500 of the donors used high-throughput TCR beta sequencing to judge whether each TCR beta V gene segment behaved as functional or pseudogenic. Donor age, sex, ethnicity and CMV serostatus were compiled alongside the repertoire data. A later genetic analysis used genome-wide SNP genotypes for about three fifths of the 666 donors, treating that subset as a discovery cohort. Every repertoire in the discovery cohort had been generated on one and the same sequencing platform. HLA typing included class I and class II loci at four-digit resolution. Typing coverage varied by locus: 629-630 donors for A, B, C, DRB1 and DQB1; 522 for DQA1; 606 for DPA1; approximately 470 for DPB1. A few DR-DQ haplotypes were treated as single units for association and clustering because of strong linkage in the cohort. Across approximately 420 genotyped donors of the cohort, an average of about 240,000 unique TCR beta nucleotide sequences per donor were sequenced, and approximately 17% of those sequences were non-productive. Paper-wide results and their limitations: This cohort had only TCR beta chains sequenced, and the lack of alpha or paired-chain data limited which features could be detected. A later analysis reported that several top co-occurrence clusters appeared linked to parvovirus B19, influenza, CMV and Epstein-Barr virus. For the cohort, immune exposure information was limited to CMV serostatus. Three of the identified cytomegalovirus-associated TCR beta chains were confirmed in vitro to be specific for cytomegalovirus antigens. In an earlier analysis of roughly 560 of the donors, most TCR beta V segments were observed in productive rearrangements about 87% or about 30% of the time, broadly matching IMGT annotations. A further reported finding was that TCR beta sequences accurately predicted the HLA-A and HLA-B alleles for most subjects in the first cohort. The study gave a list of some 150 TCR beta chains associated with cytomegalovirus. Correlated functional status among segregating V segments might be attributable to linkage disequilibrium, but an unknown experimental factor could not be ruled out. In a later analysis, TCR association rates were found to vary across HLA loci, with the most associated TCRs seen for DRB1 alleles and the fewest for HLA-C alleles. A later genetic analysis associated a missense DCLRE1C variant with V-gene and J-gene trimming of TCR beta chains, and an independent cohort replicated the association. The sequencing pipeline was judged likely to have produced a cluster of highly shared sequence variants as a technical artifact. Because HLA typing was missing for some donors at each locus, association tests included only the typed subset. Assigning TCR associations to individual alleles was difficult when HLA alleles, especially DR and DQ, strongly co-occurred. The 87-base-pair reads could not distinguish some IMGT-functional V segments, including TRBV6-2 and TRBV6-3, so those segments were excluded. In a later analysis, most CMV-associated TCR beta chains were found to appear HLA-restricted, with HLA associations seemingly driven largely by CMV exposure. A later analysis associated about 16,000 TCR beta sequences with specific HLA alleles at a false discovery rate of 0.05. A later genetic analysis reported fewer N-insertions in productive TCRs among donors in an Asian-associated ancestry cluster than the roughly 700-donor mean. In a later analysis, HLA-associated TCR beta chains showed more clonal expansion and lower generation probabilities than non-associated chains that were equally common. Most TCR sequences were observed very rarely across donors, whereas some public TCRs were present in many individuals. The presence/absence analyses assumed that sequencing depth was roughly uniform across donors, and that assumption may not be true. The classifier was reported to diagnose cytomegalovirus status with high specificity and sensitivity in both the original and validation cohorts. It was suggested by the authors that the approach could potentially be generalized to other disease states and immunological phenotypes. The earlier analysis of almost 600 of the donors excluded roughly 16 rarely observed V segments, including chromosome 9 orphons, because counts were too low.

The cohort was made up of roughly 670 healthy bone marrow donors. At the time of sampling, all cohort members were nominally healthy, though unrecorded immune exposures were likely present. The donor tested CMV seropositive, placing the donor among the 289 seropositive members of the cohort. A peripheral blood sample was collected from each donor, and TCR beta sequencing was performed on peripheral blood mononuclear cells. The Qiagen DNeasy Blood Extraction Kit was used to extract genomic DNA from the blood cell samples. Only one count was recorded for this clone. Its specific antigen is unknown. No base qualities exist here, and no much larger clone lies one base off it. Receptor amplification or capture employed the immunoSEQ multiplex PCR assay. For the multiplex PCR, a mixture combining 60 forward primers for TCR Vbeta segments and 13 reverse primers for TCR Jbeta segments was used. The CDR3 region of rearranged TCR beta genes was amplified from genomic DNA by a multiplex PCR assay. The Illumina HiSeq System was used to sequence the amplified TCR beta libraries as 87-base-pair reads. As for how the authors treated the data: In a later analysis, 80 million or so unique TCR beta chains were counted across the approximately 640 repertoires, and approximately 11 million of these chains were shared by at least two donors. A nearest-neighbor algorithm error-corrected the raw reads and collapsed the reads into unique sequences, merging closely related sequences to remove PCR and sequencing errors. V, D and J gene segments were assigned by aligning CDR3 sequences to IMGT reference sequences. For a sequence to be retained, a match of at least six nucleotides to both a V gene segment and a J gene segment was required. Rearrangements were classified as productive when the CDR3 lacked stop codons and remained in frame with V and J, and all other rearrangements were classified as non-productive. CDR3 was defined according to IMGT convention as the region running from the second conserved V-encoded cysteine to the conserved J-encoded phenylalanine. Sequences without an unambiguous match to a single V gene segment were excluded from the earlier analysis of several hundred of the donors. An earlier analysis of 587 of the donors classified V segments as functional when productive rearrangements were above 56.7% and as segregating when the standard deviation between donors was above 5%. To diagnose cytomegalovirus status from the catalog of TCR beta chain sequences, a statistical classification framework was built. In a later analysis, TCR nucleotide sequences were compared against IMGT/GENE-DB human TR gene sequences so that V and J genes could be assigned. In a later analysis, CDR3 sequences and most-parsimonious VDJ recombination scenarios were assigned using the TCRdist pipeline. In a later analysis, each TCR beta chain was defined by its CDR3 amino acid sequence together with its V-gene family, and reads without a unique V-gene family were excluded. In a later analysis, 500 to 650 highly shared, low-generation-probability nucleotide sequences were removed to address suspected cross-contamination and a sequencing artifact. In a later analysis, a clonal expansion index for each public chain was calculated from normalized within-repertoire ranks of inferred template counts. A later analysis computed generation probabilities with a VDJ recombination model fitted to out-of-frame rearrangements, and checked the results against IGoR. Hypergeometric tests were used in a later analysis to score TCR-TCR, TCR-HLA and TCR-CMV co-occurrence, with a repertoire-size bias correction applied to the TCR pairs. False discovery rates were estimated in a later analysis by permuting HLA or CMV assignments 20 times. In a later analysis, co-occurring TCRs were grouped using DBSCAN, and TCRdist sequence similarity was added for clustering within HLA-allele-positive subsets. For co-occurrence clustering, repertoires with fewer than 30,000 or more than 120,000 public chains were excluded, along with a handful of repertoires with anomalous nucleotide sharing. TCRdb obtained this table from immuneACCESS and retained in-frame rearrangements with V and J assigned. These tables miss some clones; where compared with another copy, unresolved V genes account for less than half of the shortfall, and the remainder is unexplained. V, J and clone size reflect that table, while D and trimming were determined from the DNA. This sample comprises around 120,000 clones, under 85% of them detected only once. The ten largest clones take up nearly 9.5% of the sample.

V lost 6 bases and J lost 5 bases, and the count of bases not matched to a germline gene is 8. There are 14 amino acids in the CDR3, from cysteine to phenylalanine inclusive. CDR3 DNA only is kept here, 42 bases in frame from base 1. The germline V gene sets CDR1 to SGHVS and CDR2 to FQNEAQ. This receptor was obtained from a woman between 45 and 60 years old in good health and CMV-seropositive. The chain employs TRBV7-8 and TRBJ2-5, with 8 bases in between that match TRBD2. The sequenced material came from PBMCs. The CDR3 loop reads CASRPAGAEETQYF. The sequenced DNA: TGTGCCAGCAGACCAGCGGGGGCCGAGGAGACCCAGTACTTC.